This T cell receptor (beta chain) is drawn from a study of human thymus T cells (dated by TCRdb to the early 2020s). As for the study more broadly: The study characterized TCR alpha and beta repertoires from about 8 infant thymus samples and a few related peripheral blood samples. Donor ages ranged from roughly 6 to 250 days, and the cohort comprised about six male and a couple of female infants.

Immunologically healthy infants undergoing open corrective cardiac surgery for congenital heart defects in Finland were used as donors. During surgery, a small roughly 0.5-1 mL aliquot of peripheral blood was collected from four of the eight donors. Instead of starting from a fixed cell number, genomic DNA extraction from blood samples used all available leukocytes. ACK lysis buffer was used to remove erythrocytes from the blood, and the remaining leukocytes were kept as pellets at -70 degrees C. Genomic DNA was extracted from frozen cell pellets with a QIAsymphony instrument. The immunoSEQ multiplex PCR assay was used to amplify the TCRB and TCRAD loci from a standardized amount of quality-controlled genomic DNA. The V(D)J region was spanned by amplicons of a length sufficient to cover the CDR3 and to identify V and J genes. Amplicon sequencing was performed on an Illumina platform through the commercial immunoSEQ service. The study's own analysis went as follows. Corrections for primer bias and sequencing errors followed previously described methods, while TCRAD and TCRB definitions were based on the IMGT database. Repertoires were analysed with immunoSEQ Analyzer 3.0 and VDJTools, covering basic statistics, V/J segment usage, diversity estimates, rarefaction and pairwise overlap. Diversity was estimated using the Chao1, ChaoE, Efron-Thisted, Shannon and inverse Simpson indices, and was also estimated on datasets down-sampled to the size of the smallest sample. Repertoire overlap was assessed by strict matching of CDR3 nucleotide sequence, V gene and J gene, and clustering was done by Jaccard-based multidimensional scaling. Here the immuneACCESS table is served through TCRdb, limited to in-frame sequences with V and J called. Missing clones are a known gap in these copies; in checked studies unresolved V genes cover under half, and the rest lacks a known reason. V and J calls and clone size are copied from that table; D and trimming were computed from the DNA. For this sample the table gives 55,000 to 70,000 clones, of which about 94% were detected only once. 6% of the sample comes from the top ten.

Here is what the overall study found, with its caveats: Both the thymic and the peripheral blood repertoires appeared to show biased V and J gene segment usage. On average, thymus samples gave 750,000 to 950,000 unique TCRB clonotypes, whereas blood samples gave about 84,000.

Trimming costs V 2 bases and J 4 bases, and their ends lie 11 bases apart. From its cysteine to its phenylalanine, the CDR3 spans 14 amino acids. CDR3 DNA is the only sequence kept; it has 42 bases, read in frame from the first base. The CDR1 and CDR2 encoded by the germline V gene are SGHTA and FQGNSA. Notes on this clone: Its antigen remains undetermined. Within one base of it there is no much larger clone, and no base qualities were kept.

This receptor was identified in a boy under two years old with a congenital heart defect but otherwise immunologically healthy. Sequencing input: blood. The sequence is built from TRBV7-2 and TRBJ1-1; no D gene is confidently identified. The nucleotide sequence is TGTGCCAGCAGCTTACAGAGGGTGAGCACTGAAGCTTTCTTT. This encodes CASSLQRVSTEAFF.